This passage covers 7 T cell receptor beta chains from one sample sequenced in a study of shared clonotypes between healthy human individuals. Data came from immunoSEQ multiplex PCR; TCRdb stores just in-frame clones and leaves some out. This sample has fewer than 850,000 clones, with about 78% found just once. Specimen: memory CD4+ T cells sorted from blood. Described subset: CD45RA-negative fraction. These receptors came from a woman aged 25 to 39 in good health.

The CDR3 sequence is CASKRQAGSTGELFF. The CDR3 nucleotides read TGTGCCAGCAAGCGCCAAGCAGGCAGCACCGGGGAGCTGTTTTTT. This chain links TRBV27 with TRBJ2-2; D is uncertain. CDR3 length: 15 amino acids. The V end lost 7 bases, the J end lost 4 bases, and 16 bases lay between the germline ends. From germline, CDR1 is MNHEY and CDR2 SMNVEV (reference sequence).

The chain couples TRBV30 to TRBJ1-5; D is unresolved. Germline V gene data show CDR1 as GTSNPN and CDR2 as SVGIG (reference sequence). Trimming removed 2 bases at V and 4 bases at J, with 6 bases between. There are 12 residues in the CDR3. The CDR3 loop is CAWSSSNQPQHF. The CDR3 nucleotides are TGTGCCTGGAGTTCAAGTAATCAGCCCCAGCATTTT.

CDR3 residues: CASSFLADPPDTQYF. CDR3 sequence (DNA): TGTGCCAGCAGCTTTCTAGCGGACCCCCCAGATACGCAGTATTTT. The chain has TRBV11-2 and TRBJ2-3; 7 nucleotides match TRBD2. The germline V gene has CDR1 SGHAT and CDR2 FQNNGV. Trimming cost V 3 bases and J 4 bases; bases outside gene matches: 7. This CDR3 has 15 amino acids.

This clone was picked up a small number of times. The chain recombines TRBV6-5 with TRBJ1-1, with D uncertain. Germline values: CDR1 MNHEY, CDR2 SVGAGI. Trimming left V 2 bases short and J 8 bases short, with 12 bases between. This CDR3 is 13 amino acids long. The DNA of the CDR3 is TGTGCCAGCAGTTACACTGCAGAACAAGAAGCTTTCTTT. It encodes CASSYTAEQEAFF.

The chain carries TRBV2 and TRBJ1-5; D not certain. The CDR3 totals 14 residues. Germline CDR1 is SNHLY and CDR2 is FYNNEI. Trimming removed 1 base from V and 9 bases from J, with 13 bases in between. This chain's CDR3 is CASSEVLEGAPQHF. CDR3 coding DNA: TGTGCCAGCAGTGAAGTCCTCGAGGGTGCGCCCCAGCATTTT.

The chain combines TRBV6-1 with TRBJ2-3; 7 bases are shared with TRBD2. The CDR3 is 16 residues long. Trimming at V came to 4 bases and at J to 4 bases, leaving 11 bases not matched to a gene. Germline CDR1 is MNHNS and CDR2 is SASEGT. This CDR3 is CASSARGGRAADTQYF. The CDR3 region has the DNA TGTGCCAGCAGTGCCCGCGGTGGGAGGGCCGCAGATACGCAGTATTTT.

This chain uses TRBV28 with TRBJ2-7; 7 nucleotides agree with TRBD1. Germline loops: CDR1 MDHEN, CDR2 SYDVKM. The CDR3 has 13 amino acids. V shed 4 bases, J shed 4 bases, and the junction held 4 bases outside the gene matches. The CDR3 coding sequence is TGTGCCAGCAGTTATGACAGGGTATACGAGCAGTACTTC. As protein: CASSYDRVYEQYF.